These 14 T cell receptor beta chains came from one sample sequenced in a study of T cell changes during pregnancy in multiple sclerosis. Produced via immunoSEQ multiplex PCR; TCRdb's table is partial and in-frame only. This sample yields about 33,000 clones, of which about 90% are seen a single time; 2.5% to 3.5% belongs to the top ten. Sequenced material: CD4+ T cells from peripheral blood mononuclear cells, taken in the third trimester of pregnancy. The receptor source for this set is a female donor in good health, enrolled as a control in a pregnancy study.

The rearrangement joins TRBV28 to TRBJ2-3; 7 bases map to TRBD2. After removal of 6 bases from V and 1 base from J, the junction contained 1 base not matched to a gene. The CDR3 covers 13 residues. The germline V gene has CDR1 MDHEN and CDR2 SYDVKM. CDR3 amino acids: CASRTSGTDTQYF. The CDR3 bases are TGTGCCAGCAGAACTAGCGGCACAGATACGCAGTATTTT.

The CDR3 nucleotides read TGTGCCAGCACCTCGGGGACAGGGGCTGGCTACACCTTC. Protein: CASTSGTGAGYTF. The chain uses TRBV28 and TRBJ1-2; 10 positions match TRBD1. The CDR3 is 13 amino acids. V gave up 7 bases and J gave up 7 bases; unmatched junction bases: 6. The germline V gene encodes CDR1 MDHEN and CDR2 SYDVKM.

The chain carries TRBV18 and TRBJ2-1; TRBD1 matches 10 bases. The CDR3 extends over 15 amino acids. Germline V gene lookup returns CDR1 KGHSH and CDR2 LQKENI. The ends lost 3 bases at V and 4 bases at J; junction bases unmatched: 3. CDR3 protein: CASSPGTGVYNEQFF. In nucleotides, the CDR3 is TGTGCCAGCTCACCCGGGACAGGGGTATACAATGAGCAGTTCTTC.

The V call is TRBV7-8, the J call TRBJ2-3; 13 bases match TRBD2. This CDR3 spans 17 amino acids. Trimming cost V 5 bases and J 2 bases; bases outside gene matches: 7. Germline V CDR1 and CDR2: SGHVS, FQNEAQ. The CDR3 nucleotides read TGTGCCAGCAGCACCCTGACTAGCGGGGGGCTCACAGATACGCAGTATTTT. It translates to CASSTLTSGGLTDTQYF.

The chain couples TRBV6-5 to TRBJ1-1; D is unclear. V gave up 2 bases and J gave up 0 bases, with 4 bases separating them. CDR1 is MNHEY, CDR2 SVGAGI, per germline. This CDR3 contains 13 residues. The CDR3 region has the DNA TGTGCCAGCAGTTACAGCATGAACACTGAAGCTTTCTTT. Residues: CASSYSMNTEAFF.

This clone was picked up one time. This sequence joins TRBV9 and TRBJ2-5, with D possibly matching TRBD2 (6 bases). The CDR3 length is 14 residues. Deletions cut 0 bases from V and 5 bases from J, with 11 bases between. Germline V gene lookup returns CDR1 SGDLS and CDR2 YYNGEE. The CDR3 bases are TGTGCCAGCAGCGTAGTAGATGGGGGGGAGACCCAGTACTTC. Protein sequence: CASSVVDGGETQYF.

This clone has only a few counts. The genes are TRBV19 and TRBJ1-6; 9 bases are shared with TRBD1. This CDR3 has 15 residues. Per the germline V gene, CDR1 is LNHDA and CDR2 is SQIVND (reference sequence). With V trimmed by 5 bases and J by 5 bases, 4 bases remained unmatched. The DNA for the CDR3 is TGTGCCAGTAGTGATCGACAGGGGGATAATTCACCCCTCCACTTT. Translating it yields CASSDRQGDNSPLHF.

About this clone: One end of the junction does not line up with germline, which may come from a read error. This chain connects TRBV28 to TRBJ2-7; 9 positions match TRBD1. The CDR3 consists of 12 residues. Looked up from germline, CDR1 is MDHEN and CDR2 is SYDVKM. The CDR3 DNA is TGTGCCAGCTTAGAGGACCGGGACAGGGTTAACTTC. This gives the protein CASLEDRDRVNF.

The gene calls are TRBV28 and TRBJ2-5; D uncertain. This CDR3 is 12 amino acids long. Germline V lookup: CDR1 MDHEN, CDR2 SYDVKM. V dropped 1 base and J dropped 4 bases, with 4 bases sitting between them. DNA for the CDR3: TGTGCCAGCAGTTTATCCTTAGAGACCCAGTACTTC. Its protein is CASSLSLETQYF.

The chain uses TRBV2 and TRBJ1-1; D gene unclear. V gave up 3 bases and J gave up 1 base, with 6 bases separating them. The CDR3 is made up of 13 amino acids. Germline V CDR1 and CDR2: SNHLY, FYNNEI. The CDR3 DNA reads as TGTGCCAGCAGTGAGGAGGGGAACACTGAAGCTTTCTTT. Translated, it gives CASSEEGNTEAFF.

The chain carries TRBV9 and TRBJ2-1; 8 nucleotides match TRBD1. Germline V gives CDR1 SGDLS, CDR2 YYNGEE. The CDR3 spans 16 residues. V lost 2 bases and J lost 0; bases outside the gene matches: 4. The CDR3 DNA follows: TGTGCCAGCAGCGTGGGACAGGCCAACTCCTACAATGAGCAGTTCTTC. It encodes CASSVGQANSYNEQFF.

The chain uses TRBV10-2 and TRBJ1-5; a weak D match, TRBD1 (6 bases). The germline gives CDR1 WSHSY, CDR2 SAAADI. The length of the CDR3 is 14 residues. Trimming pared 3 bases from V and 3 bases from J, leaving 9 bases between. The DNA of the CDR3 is TGCGCCAGCAGTGACGACAGGTTCAATCAGCCCCAGCATTTT. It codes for CASSDDRFNQPQHF.

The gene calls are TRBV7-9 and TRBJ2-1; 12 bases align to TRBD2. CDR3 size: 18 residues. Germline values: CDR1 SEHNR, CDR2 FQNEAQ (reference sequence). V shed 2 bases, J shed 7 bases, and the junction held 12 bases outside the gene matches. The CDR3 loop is CASSLPPRLAGVQNEQFF. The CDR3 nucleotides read TGTGCCAGCAGCTTACCTCCGAGACTAGCGGGAGTGCAGAATGAGCAGTTCTTC.

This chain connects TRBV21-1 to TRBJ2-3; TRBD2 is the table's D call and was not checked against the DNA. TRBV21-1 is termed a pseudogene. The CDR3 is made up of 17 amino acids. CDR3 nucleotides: TGTGCCAGCAGCCACACGGCGGGACTACCTTTTATGGATACGCAGTATTTT. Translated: CASSHTAGLPFMDTQYF.